This T cell receptor beta chain is drawn from a study of blood T cell repertoires in COVID-19. How the authors handled the data: For nucleated cells, counts were estimated from reference gene primer amplification. TCRdb keeps only in-frame clones here, not all; method: immunoSEQ multiplex PCR. The DNA was the basis for D and trimming; V, J and clone size are from that table. The table lists about 80,000 clones, about 80% of them singletons. The CDR3 consists of 14 residues. Trimming cost V 0 bases and J 2 bases, with 8 bases left between them. Looked up from germline, CDR1 is SGHDT and CDR2 is YYEEEE.

Sequenced sample: peripheral blood. The clonotype comes from a human donor in a cohort sampled during active COVID-19. The chain employs TRBV5-6 and TRBJ1-2; D is unresolved. The CDR3 DNA reads TGTGCCAGCAGCTTGGGGCAGAACAACTATGGCTACACCTTC. This codes for CASSLGQNNYGYTF.